The rows below give T cell receptor beta chains drawn from one sample of a study of blood T cell repertoires in COVID-19. Using immunoSEQ multiplex PCR, the repertoire was profiled, and TCRdb retains in-frame clones only, with some absent. The table records just over 95,000 clones, around 80% of them present only once. The sample was peripheral blood. All receptors derive from a man between 60 and 70 years old with acute or convalescent COVID-19. The CDR3 runs from the conserved cysteine through the conserved F or W. Fields, in order: D gene, V gene, J gene, clone size, CDR3 protein, CDR3 DNA. A D gene is named only where the DNA matches it firmly. Size tells how often a clone was seen (once, few, many) or the class of an expanded clone, and some rows leave it out.

NA	TRBV6-2/TRBV6-3	TRBJ2-1	few	CASSYSTSGGGNEQFF	TGTGCCAGCAGTTACTCGACGAGCGGAGGTGGGAATGAGCAGTTCTTC
TRBD2	TRBV29-1	TRBJ2-5	NA	CSVQLAGGYETQYF	TGCAGCGTTCAACTAGCGGGGGGTTATGAGACCCAGTACTTC
TRBD1	TRBV5-6	TRBJ1-5	NA	CASSLLGTGDDSNQPQHF	TGTGCCAGCAGCTTACTCGGGACAGGGGATGATAGCAATCAGCCCCAGCATTTT
NA	TRBV3-1/TRBV3-2	TRBJ2-2	NA	CASSQDKRPNTGELFF	TGTGCCAGCAGCCAAGACAAGCGCCCGAACACCGGGGAGCTGTTTTTT
NA	TRBV2	TRBJ2-7	NA	CASSVTAYEQYF	TGTGCCAGCAGCGTCACAGCTTACGAGCAGTACTTC
NA	TRBV27	TRBJ1-1	few	CASSLVPVNTEAFF	TGTGCCAGCAGTTTAGTTCCGGTGAACACTGAAGCTTTCTTT
NA	TRBV7-6	TRBJ2-1	NA	CASSSVSTRNEQFF	TGTGCCAGCTCGAGCGTATCCACTCGCAATGAGCAGTTCTTC
TRBD1	TRBV24-1	TRBJ1-1	NA	CATSDAGQGGTEAFF	TGTGCCACCAGTGACGCAGGACAGGGAGGAACTGAAGCTTTCTTT
TRBD1	TRBV7-9	TRBJ2-6	NA	CASSQPGTGVSGANVLTF	TGTGCCAGCAGCCAACCCGGGACAGGGGTCTCTGGGGCCAACGTCCTGACTTTC
NA	TRBV6-2/TRBV6-3	TRBJ1-1	NA	CASSYSSILPNTEAFF	TGTGCCAGCAGTTACTCGAGTATTCTACCGAACACTGAAGCTTTCTTT
NA	TRBV6-4	TRBJ2-7	once	CASSAPTGNRYEQYF	TGTGCCAGCAGTGCCCCGACAGGTAACAGGTACGAGCAGTACTTC
TRBD1	TRBV27	TRBJ1-1	NA	CASSPNSFLQDKRDRTLEAFF	TGTGCCAGCAGTCCCAACTCCTTTCTCCAGGACAAAAGGGACAGGACACTTGAAGCTTTCTTT
NA	TRBV7-2	TRBJ1-5	NA	CASSLMGLPSNQPQHF	TGTGCCAGCAGCTTAATGGGGCTTCCTAGCAATCAGCCCCAGCATTTT
NA	TRBV7-9	TRBJ1-2	NA	CASSAPGSDGYTF	TGTGCCAGCAGCGCCCCGGGGTCTGATGGCTACACCTTC
NA	TRBV27	TRBJ1-1	NA	CASSLARGTEAFF	TGTGCCAGCAGTTTGGCCAGGGGTACTGAAGCTTTCTTT
NA	TRBV15	TRBJ2-5	once	CATSRDIETQYF	TGTGCCACCAGCAGAGATATCGAGACCCAGTACTTC
NA	TRBV11-3	TRBJ2-5	NA	CASSLISGETQYF	TGTGCCAGCAGCTTAATAAGCGGGGAGACCCAGTACTTC
TRBD2	TRBV18	TRBJ2-3	NA	CASSLLAAEKHTQYF	TGTGCCAGCTCCCTTCTAGCGGCAGAGAAGCATACGCAGTATTTT
TRBD1	TRBV6-5	TRBJ2-5	few	CASSRDRRETQYF	TGTGCCAGCAGTCGGGACAGGCGGGAGACCCAGTACTTC
NA	TRBV19	TRBJ1-2	NA	CASSLDQGLDGYTF	TGTGCCAGTAGTCTCGACCAGGGGTTAGATGGCTACACCTTC
TRBD2	TRBV5-6	TRBJ2-1	NA	CASSPGTSLYNEQFF	TGTGCCAGCAGTCCCGGGACTAGCCTCTACAATGAGCAGTTCTTC
NA	TRBV11-2	TRBJ1-1	NA	CASTAMAADTEAFF	TGTGCCAGCACCGCTATGGCGGCCGACACTGAAGCTTTCTTT
TRBD2	TRBV12-3/TRBV12-4	TRBJ2-5	NA	CASSETSGGAQYF	TGTGCCAGCAGTGAAACTAGCGGGGGGGCCCAGTACTTC
NA	TRBV7-8	TRBJ2-5	NA	CASSRVSGYNQETQYF	TGTGCCAGCAGCCGGGTTAGCGGTTACAATCAAGAGACCCAGTACTTC
NA	TRBV27	TRBJ1-1	many	CASSFREGTEAFF	TGTGCCAGCAGTTTCAGGGAAGGAACTGAAGCTTTCTTT
NA	TRBV19	TRBJ1-2	NA	CASSITQSTGIYGYTF	TGTGCCAGTAGTATAACCCAATCGACAGGAATCTATGGCTACACCTTC
TRBD2	TRBV6-5	TRBJ2-7	NA	CASSYGGGSYEQYF	TGTGCCAGCAGTTACGGGGGGGGAAGCTACGAGCAGTACTTC
NA	TRBV5-1	TRBJ1-1	few	CASSLQGDTEAFF	TGCGCCAGCAGCTTGCAGGGCGACACTGAAGCTTTCTTT
TRBD1	TRBV11-2	TRBJ1-2	NA	CASKPTGGVYGYTF	TGTGCCAGTAAACCAACAGGGGGCGTCTATGGCTACACCTTC
NA	TRBV6-5	TRBJ2-1	once	CASSPFVEFYEQFF	TGTGCCAGCAGTCCTTTTGTCGAGTTCTATGAGCAGTTCTTC
NA	TRBV5-1	TRBJ2-3	NA	CASSFGTSTDTQYF	TGCGCCAGCAGCTTCGGGACTTCCACAGATACGCAGTATTTT
NA	TRBV6-6	TRBJ1-3	NA	CASNDQGRRNTIYF	TGTGCCAGCAATGACCAGGGTCGGAGAAACACCATATATTTT
NA	TRBV7-9	TRBJ1-2	once	CASSLTGIHGYTF	TGTGCCAGCAGCCTAACAGGGATCCATGGCTACACCTTC
NA	TRBV24-1	TRBJ2-5	once	CATSDQGGETQYF	TGTGCCACCAGTGACCAAGGGGGAGAGACCCAGTACTTC
TRBD2	TRBV10-3	TRBJ2-1	NA	CAISDSGSGRALEQFF	TGTGCCATCAGTGACAGCGGTAGCGGGAGGGCCCTTGAGCAGTTCTTC
TRBD1	TRBV6-5	TRBJ2-7	NA	CATGQGSYEQYF	TGTGCCACGGGACAGGGTTCCTACGAGCAGTACTTC
TRBD2	TRBV5-4	TRBJ2-5	once	CASSAGTSGRAQETQYF	TGTGCCAGCAGCGCCGGGACTAGCGGGAGGGCCCAAGAGACCCAGTACTTC
NA	TRBV7-2	TRBJ1-1	NA	CASSSFSPSEAFF	TGTGCCAGCAGCTCATTTAGCCCCAGTGAAGCTTTCTTT
TRBD2	TRBV5-4	TRBJ2-1	NA	CASSSVGRGDNEQFF	TGTGCCAGCAGCTCCGTCGGGCGGGGGGACAATGAGCAGTTCTTC
TRBD1	TRBV6-5	TRBJ2-3	NA	CASSYSDRGDTQYF	TGTGCCAGCAGTTACTCGGACAGGGGGGATACGCAGTATTTT
NA	TRBV7-9	TRBJ1-4	NA	CASSLGFRGTNEKLFF	TGTGCCAGCAGCTTAGGGTTCAGGGGAACTAATGAAAAACTGTTTTTT
TRBD1	TRBV5-6	TRBJ2-3	NA	CASSDRDRYTDTQYF	TGTGCCAGCAGCGATCGGGACAGGTATACAGATACGCAGTATTTT
NA	TRBV7-2	TRBJ1-5	NA	CASGNGREKPQHF	TGTGCCAGCGGCAACGGCAGGGAAAAGCCCCAGCATTTT
NA	TRBV5-6	TRBJ2-2	NA	CASSLVGDSGELFF	TGTGCCAGCAGCTTGGTTGGGGACTCCGGGGAGCTGTTTTTT
NA	TRBV19	TRBJ1-4	NA	CASASPAGEKLFF	TGTGCCAGCGCTTCTCCTGCCGGGGAAAAACTGTTTTTT
TRBD1	TRBV9	TRBJ1-2	once	CASSVDRGTDGYTF	TGTGCCAGCAGCGTAGACAGGGGGACGGATGGCTACACCTTC
NA	TRBV6-5	TRBJ1-2	NA	CATREGGLEYGYTF	TGTGCCACCCGCGAGGGGGGGCTAGAATATGGCTACACCTTC
NA	TRBV6-6	TRBJ2-5	few	CASSPPVTRVRETQYF	TGTGCCAGCAGTCCCCCCGTAACCCGAGTCAGGGAGACCCAGTACTTC
TRBD2	TRBV9	TRBJ2-7	NA	CASSTGTSGDEQYF	TGTGCCAGCAGCACCGGGACTAGCGGGGACGAGCAGTACTTC
NA	TRBV4-1	TRBJ2-2	NA	CASSQAGAGELFF	TGCGCCAGCAGCCAAGCGGGGGCCGGGGAGCTGTTTTTT
TRBD1	TRBV4-1	TRBJ1-2	few	CASSPKQGGYGYTF	TGCGCCAGCAGCCCAAAACAGGGGGGCTATGGCTACACCTTC
NA	TRBV11-2	TRBJ1-5	NA	CASSSNAGRWGNQPQHF	TGTGCCAGCAGCTCGAACGCGGGGCGGTGGGGCAATCAGCCCCAGCATTTT